A single sample gave rise to the 9 T cell receptor beta chains below, sequenced in a study of blood T cell repertoires in COVID-19. The table came from immunoSEQ multiplex PCR; TCRdb's copy has only in-frame clones and leaves some out. Of around 200,000 clones listed, approximately 87% are singletons. The sample comprised peripheral blood. The receptors shown here come from a woman between 18 and 30 years old who had recovered from COVID-19.

The rearrangement uses TRBV4-3 and TRBJ1-6; 7 bases agree with TRBD1. The CDR3 totals 15 residues. V shed 1 base, J shed 5 bases, and the junction held 2 bases outside the gene matches. In germline, CDR1 is LGHNA, CDR2 YSLEER. The CDR3 loop reads CASSQGQGNNSPLHF. CDR3 nucleotide sequence: TGCGCCAGCAGCCAAGGACAGGGAAATAATTCACCCCTCCACTTT.

The V call is TRBV4-3, the J call TRBJ1-1; no clear D. The germline CDR1 and CDR2 sequences are LGHNA and YSLEER. Trimming removed 1 base at V and 7 bases at J, with 25 bases between. This CDR3 comprises 18 residues. CDR3 amino acids: CASSQVFLGGSLSLEAFF. CDR3 nucleotides: TGCGCCAGCAGCCAAGTCTTTCTGGGAGGGAGCCTTTCCCTTGAAGCTTTCTTT.

The V call is TRBV7-9, the J call TRBJ1-5, with TRBD1 matching 9 bases. Germline CDR1 SEHNR, CDR2 FQNEAQ (reference sequence). The length of the CDR3 is 15 residues. With 1 base clipped from V and 6 bases from J, the junction kept 4 bases outside the gene matches. CDR3: CASSLEGQGIQPQHF. CDR3 nucleotides: TGTGCCAGCAGCTTAGAGGGACAGGGTATTCAGCCCCAGCATTTT.

The rearrangement links TRBV7-9 to TRBJ1-1; 8 bases line up with TRBD1. The CDR3 covers 14 residues. J was trimmed by 7 bases and V by 8 bases; bases with no gene match: 12. Germline CDR1 and CDR2: SEHNR and FQNEAQ (reference sequence). This CDR3 is CASANPGQAYEAFF. The CDR3 DNA reads TGTGCCAGCGCCAACCCGGGACAGGCCTATGAAGCTTTCTTT.

The chain joins TRBV7-8 to TRBJ2-7, with D maybe TRBD1 (5 bases). CDR3 length: 15 amino acids. Trimming left V 0 bases short and J 0 bases short, with 9 bases between. CDR1 is SGHVS, CDR2 FQNEAQ, per germline. CDR3 DNA sequence: TGTGCCAGCAGCTTAGCGGGGCTTACCTCCTACGAGCAGTACTTC. It yields the protein CASSLAGLTSYEQYF.

The V call is TRBV6-5, the J call TRBJ1-1, with 10 bases matching TRBD1. CDR1 and CDR2 from the germline V gene are MNHEY and SVGAGI. Germline trimming cut 6 bases from V and 5 bases from J; bases unmatched to any gene: 9. The CDR3 length is 15 residues. As DNA, the CDR3 is TGTGCCAGCAGCCTATCCGGGACAGGGGTGACTGAAGCTTTCTTT. Translating gives CASSLSGTGVTEAFF.

The rearrangement links TRBV6-5 to TRBJ1-4; TRBD1 matches at 10 bases. The V gene end was trimmed by 5 bases and the J gene end by 8 bases; junction bases not matched to a gene: 2. In germline, CDR1 is MNHEY, CDR2 SVGAGI. CDR3 length: 13 amino acids. The DNA of the CDR3 is TGTGCCAGCAGTCGGGACAGGGGCGAAAAACTGTTTTTT. Amino acid sequence: CASSRDRGEKLFF.

The chain links TRBV29-1 to TRBJ2-7; 9 nucleotides align to TRBD1. Germline assignment: CDR1 SQVTM and CDR2 ANQGSEA. Trimming took 5 bases from V and 0 from J; bases not matched to a gene: 5. This CDR3 is built from 14 residues. In nucleotides, the CDR3 is TGCAGCGTTACCGGACAGGGGAGCTCCTACGAGCAGTACTTC. Its translation: CSVTGQGSSYEQYF.

A few counts support this clone. This sequence joins TRBV7-9 and TRBJ1-1; TRBD1 matches at 8 bases. Germline assignment: CDR1 SEHNR and CDR2 FQNEAQ (reference sequence). J lost 5 bases, V lost 5 bases, and 7 bases had no gene match. The CDR3 loop spans 14 amino acids. The CDR3 DNA reads TGTGCCAGCAGCCCAACGACAGGGGAAACTGAAGCTTTCTTT. It yields the protein CASSPTTGETEAFF.